This T cell receptor beta chain was recovered during a study of beta chain features in type 1 diabetes. Across the study: Patients shared similar age, gender and cell yields with healthy donors.

cDNA synthesis used the whole RNA isolate, giving expressed TCRB sequences. This table comes from immunoSEQ multiplex PCR, and its TCRdb copy is limited to in-frame clones, with some not included. Here the sample spans over 500,000 clones, roughly 15% being singletons. Sorting of CD4+ naive, central memory, regulatory and stem cell-like memory cells was performed via CD45RO/CCR7/CD25/CD127/CD95/CD27. Per germline, CDR1 SGHVS and CDR2 FQNEAQ. CDR3 length equals 8 residues. A note on this clone: Relative to the germline gene, one junction end is altered; a read error may explain this.

The genes are TRBV7-8 and TRBJ1-1; D gene unclear. This clonotype originated in a young man in good health. The sequencing sample was made of naive CD4+ T cells from blood. The CDR3 reads CASSPLAF. The CDR3 nucleotides are TGTGCCAGCAGCCCTCTCGCCTTT. Complete variable domain (other parts from reference TRBV7-8 and TRBJ1-1): GAGVSQSPRYKVAKRGQDVALRCDPISGHVSLFWYQQALGQGPEFLTYFQNEAQLDKSGLPSDRFFAERPEGSVSTLKIQRTQQEDSAVYLCASSPLAFGQGTRLTVV.